The 5 T cell receptor beta chains in this list originate from one sample, sequenced in a study of blood T cell repertoires in COVID-19. Clones were sequenced by immunoSEQ multiplex PCR, and TCRdb holds only the in-frame ones, with some missing. The sample contains about 150,000 clones, approximately 83% of which appear only once. Sequenced: peripheral blood. The source of these receptors is a woman aged 55-70 years with COVID-19, enrolled during active disease.

This sequence joins TRBV2 and TRBJ1-6; 7 bases agree with TRBD1. The CDR3 is made up of 12 amino acids. Germline CDR1 reads SNHLY; CDR2 reads FYNNEI. V lost 6 bases and J lost 10; bases outside the gene matches: 3. CDR3 in DNA: TGTGCCAGCAGACAGGGGACCTCACCCCTCCACTTT. Protein: CASRQGTSPLHF.

The chain carries TRBV19 and TRBJ1-1; D might be TRBD1 (6 bases). The germline V gene encodes CDR1 LNHDA and CDR2 SQIVND (reference sequence). There are 15 residues in the CDR3. The V end was cut by 6 bases, the J end by 5 bases, with 19 bases between. The CDR3 DNA sequence: TGTGCCAGTAGGAAGACGACAGGCCGAGGGACTGAAGCTTTCTTT. Translation gives CASRKTTGRGTEAFF.

CDR3 DNA: TGCGCCAGCCCAGGACAGGGTAGTGGGGCCGGGGAGCTGTTTTTT. Protein: CASPGQGSGAGELFF. The genes are TRBV10-1 and TRBJ2-2, with 8 positions matching TRBD1. The CDR3 consists of 15 residues. Germline V CDR1 and CDR2: WNHNN, SYGVQD (reference sequence). The V gene end was trimmed by 8 bases and the J gene end by 6 bases; junction bases not matched to a gene: 11.

The chain couples TRBV27 to TRBJ1-2; possibly TRBD1 for D (5 bases). Germline V gives CDR1 MNHEY, CDR2 SMNVEV (reference sequence). The CDR3 length is 14 residues. Trimming cost V 1 base and J 6 bases, with 12 bases left between them. Written as DNA, the CDR3 is TGTGCCAGCAGTTTATTCGCGGGGGGTAATGGCTACACCTTC. Protein sequence: CASSLFAGGNGYTF.

This chain connects TRBV7-9 to TRBJ1-1, with D unresolved. Looked up from germline, CDR1 is SEHNR and CDR2 is FQNEAQ (reference sequence). Trimming took off 5 bases at V and 2 bases at J, with 9 bases between the two ends. The CDR3 sequence is 13 residues long. As DNA, the CDR3 is TGTGCCAGCAGCGTCGACACAAACACTGAAGCTTTCTTT. Residues: CASSVDTNTEAFF. Complete variable domain (other parts from reference TRBV7-9 and TRBJ1-1): DTGVSQNPRHKITKRGQNVTFRCDPISEHNRLYWYRQTLGQGPEFLTYFQNEAQLEKSRLLSDRFSAERPKGSFSTLEIQRTEQGDSAMYLCASSVDTNTEAFFGQGTRLTVV.